A selection of T cell receptor beta chains follows, all from one sample in a study of graft-versus-host responses after intestinal transplantation. Antigens for these TCRs are unknown. Sequencing used immunoSEQ multiplex PCR; TCRdb keeps in-frame clones, though not all of them. The sample holds roughly 100,000 clones, more than 85% seen once. The sample in question was unstimulated CD4+ T cells sorted from spleen or lymph node cells, obtained before intestinal transplant. These receptors were taken from a human donor who received an intestinal transplant. The CDR3 runs from the conserved cysteine through the conserved F or W. D genes are given only for firm matches. Clone size appears in some rows only: once, few, many, or a class for an expanded clone.

>NA|TRBV11-3|14|NA|TRBJ2-2
CASSLVRGTGELFF
TGTGCCAGCAGCTTAGTGCGGGGCACCGGGGAGCTGTTTTTT
>NA|TRBV6-5|15|NA|TRBJ1-2
CASSPLKTERHGYTF
TGTGCCAGCAGTCCACTAAAGACAGAGCGACATGGCTACACCTTC
>NA|TRBV30|14|NA|TRBJ2-7
CAWSRALVLYEQYF
TGTGCCTGGAGCCGCGCGCTAGTACTCTACGAGCAGTACTTC
>NA|TRBV6-5|14|NA|TRBJ1-2
CASRTQTGSYGYTF
TGTGCCAGCAGAACACAGACAGGATCCTATGGCTACACCTTC
>NA|TRBV2|13|NA|TRBJ1-5
CASSLDGNQPQHF
TGTGCCAGCAGTCTTGACGGCAATCAGCCCCAGCATTTT
>NA|TRBV6-5|14|once|TRBJ2-7
CASSAARDTYEQYF
TGTGCCAGCAGTGCTGCCCGGGACACCTACGAGCAGTACTTC
>NA|TRBV5-1|14|NA|TRBJ2-7
CASSLDGPVYEQYF
TGCGCCAGCAGCTTGGATGGGCCGGTTTACGAGCAGTACTTC
>TRBD1|TRBV10-3|17|NA|TRBJ1-6
CAISEWDRGLYGSPLHF
TGTGCCATCAGTGAATGGGACAGGGGTCTATATGGGTCACCCCTCCACTTT
>NA|TRBV14|14|NA|TRBJ2-7
CASSTQRGRGEQYF
TGTGCCAGCAGCACCCAACGGGGAAGAGGCGAGCAGTACTTC
>NA|TRBV2|13|NA|TRBJ2-2
CASSGGEPGELFF
TGTGCCAGCAGTGGGGGGGAACCCGGGGAGCTGTTTTTT
>TRBD1|TRBV5-4|14|NA|TRBJ1-3
CASSAGTGGNTIYF
TGTGCCAGCAGCGCCGGGACAGGGGGAAACACCATATATTTT
>TRBD2|TRBV28|14|NA|TRBJ2-3
CASRAGGVTDTQYF
TGTGCCAGCAGAGCGGGAGGTGTCACAGATACGCAGTATTTT
>NA|TRBV23-1|16|NA|TRBJ1-5
CASSQWTLGANQPQHF
TGCGCCAGCAGTCAATGGACGCTTGGCGCTAATCAGCCCCAGCATTTT
>TRBD2|TRBV7-3|16|NA|TRBJ2-1
CASSRQGLAGSNEQFF
TGTGCCAGCAGCCGCCAGGGACTAGCGGGATCCAATGAGCAGTTCTTC
>TRBD1|TRBV4-2|14|NA|TRBJ1-2
CASSQGTGEYGYTF
TGTGCCAGCAGCCAAGGGACAGGGGAGTATGGCTACACCTTC
>NA|TRBV5-1|14|NA|TRBJ2-3
CASSLSSSTDTQYF
TGCGCCAGCAGCTTGTCATCTAGCACAGATACGCAGTATTTT
>NA|TRBV5-4|17|NA|TRBJ2-5
CASSISSGYVRPETQYF
TGTGCCAGCAGCATCTCGTCCGGGTACGTAAGGCCAGAGACCCAGTACTTC
>TRBD2|TRBV11-2|16|NA|TRBJ2-2
CASSLGLAGVTGELFF
TGTGCCAGCAGCTTAGGACTAGCGGGAGTCACCGGGGAGCTGTTTTTT
>TRBD1|TRBV5-1|14|NA|TRBJ2-2
CASHGTEYTGELFF
TGCGCCAGCCACGGGACAGAATACACCGGGGAGCTGTTTTTT
>NA|TRBV6-6|12|NA|TRBJ2-3
CASSSQADTQYF
TGTGCCAGCAGTTCCCAGGCAGATACGCAGTATTTT
>NA|TRBV18|15|NA|TRBJ1-2
CASSPPEQRIYGYTF
TGTGCCAGCTCACCACCGGAACAGCGAATCTATGGCTACACCTTC
>TRBD1|TRBV2|13|NA|TRBJ2-1
CASRADRGHEQFF
TGTGCCAGCAGGGCCGACAGGGGCCATGAGCAGTTCTTC
>TRBD1|TRBV9|18|NA|TRBJ1-5
CASSPRGGRGPPNQPQHF
TGTGCCAGCAGCCCGCGAGGGGGCAGGGGTCCCCCCAATCAGCCCCAGCATTTT
>NA|TRBV6-5|13|once|TRBJ2-1
CASSRNRYNEQFF
TGTGCCAGCAGCCGGAACAGGTACAATGAGCAGTTCTTC
>NA|TRBV18|14|NA|TRBJ2-7
CASSPSQGRHEQYF
TGTGCCAGCTCCCCAAGTCAGGGGCGACACGAGCAGTACTTC
>NA|TRBV6-5|15|NA|TRBJ1-3
CASSQPGTGRNTIYF
TGTGCCAGCAGTCAACCCGGGACCGGAAGAAACACCATATATTTT
>NA|TRBV18|14|NA|TRBJ2-5
CASSQNREQETQYF
TGTGCCAGCTCACAGAACAGGGAACAAGAGACCCAGTACTTC
>NA|TRBV23-1|17|NA|TRBJ1-1
CASCALRPGFGDTEAFF
TGCGCCAGCTGCGCGCTCCGGCCAGGGTTTGGGGACACTGAAGCTTTCTTT
>NA|TRBV7-2|14|NA|TRBJ1-1
CASSWGHQNTEAFF
TGTGCCAGCAGTTGGGGACACCAAAACACTGAAGCTTTCTTT
>NA|TRBV6-1|17|NA|TRBJ1-5
CASSEGRNPPTGQPQHF
TGTGCCAGCAGTGAAGGTCGGAACCCACCCACTGGCCAGCCCCAGCATTTT
>TRBD1|TRBV7-9|14|NA|TRBJ2-5
CASSTGTARVAQYF
TGTGCCAGCAGCACCGGGACAGCCCGTGTGGCCCAGTACTTC
>NA|TRBV11-2|13|NA|TRBJ2-7
CASHTDRGHEQYF
TGTGCCAGCCACACCGACCGTGGTCACGAGCAGTACTTC
>NA|TRBV19|14|once|TRBJ1-1
CASKRGAENTEAFF
TGTGCCAGTAAAAGGGGGGCGGAGAACACTGAAGCTTTCTTT
>NA|TRBV5-4|20|NA|TRBJ2-3
CASSLTARALSGSRTDTQYF
TGTGCCAGCAGCTTGACTGCCCGGGCCCTTTCGGGCAGCCGCACAGATACGCAGTATTTT
>NA|TRBV4-1|16|NA|TRBJ2-1
CASSRQGEGKGNEQFF
TGCGCCAGCAGCCGCCAAGGGGAAGGGAAGGGCAATGAGCAGTTCTTC
>NA|TRBV6-6|15|NA|TRBJ1-4
CASLGPPAPNEKLFF
TGTGCCAGCCTGGGCCCCCCGGCACCTAATGAAAAACTGTTTTTT
>NA|TRBV5-1|12|NA|TRBJ1-2
CASSWAGNGYTF
TGCGCCAGCAGCTGGGCCGGCAATGGCTACACCTTC
>NA|TRBV4-1|17|NA|TRBJ1-6
CASSQGRLSSYNSPLHF
TGCGCCAGCAGCCAAGGAAGATTGAGCTCCTATAATTCACCCCTCCACTTT
>NA|TRBV27|16|NA|TRBJ2-2
CASSPPDGTNTGELFF
TGTGCCAGCAGTCCTCCTGACGGCACGAACACCGGGGAGCTGTTTTTT
>TRBD1|TRBV7-3|15|NA|TRBJ2-1
CASSSGTGALNEQFF
TGTGCCAGCAGCTCCGGGACAGGGGCGTTAAATGAGCAGTTCTTC
>TRBD2|TRBV6-1|17|NA|TRBJ2-3
CASSALAGVRETDTQYF
TGTGCCAGCAGTGCCCTAGCGGGAGTTCGAGAAACAGATACGCAGTATTTT
>NA|TRBV4-1|14|NA|TRBJ2-7
CASSAPGQKDEQYF
TGCGCCAGCAGCGCGCCGGGACAAAAGGACGAGCAGTACTTC
>TRBD2|TRBV18|18|NA|TRBJ2-2
CASSPTFLRERFLGELFF
TGTGCCAGCTCACCAACCTTCTTGCGGGAGAGATTCCTCGGGGAGCTGTTTTTT
>TRBD2|TRBV6-5|15|NA|TRBJ2-1
CASSSLAGGNNEQFF
TGTGCCAGCAGTTCACTAGCGGGAGGGAACAATGAGCAGTTCTTC
>NA|TRBV11-2|14|NA|TRBJ2-5
CASSRNHGSETQYF
TGTGCCAGCAGCAGGAATCACGGCTCAGAGACCCAGTACTTC
>NA|TRBV4-1|15|NA|TRBJ2-1
CATAEEGGRRSEQFF
TGCGCCACAGCAGAGGAAGGGGGGCGTCGGAGTGAGCAGTTCTTC
>TRBD1|TRBV6-1|16|NA|TRBJ2-7
CASSEGRTGATYEQYF
TGTGCCAGCAGTGAAGGGAGGACAGGGGCTACCTACGAGCAGTACTTC
>NA|TRBV10-2|13|NA|TRBJ2-7
CASSEVGSYEQYF
TGCGCCAGCAGTGAGGTCGGCTCCTACGAGCAGTACTTC
>TRBD2|TRBV18|15|NA|TRBJ2-7
CASSPRLAGTWEQYF
TGTGCCAGCTCACCCCGACTAGCGGGCACATGGGAGCAGTACTTC
>TRBD1|TRBV7-3|12|NA|TRBJ1-5
CASSPGQQPQHF
TGTGCCAGCAGCCCGGGACAGCAGCCCCAGCATTTT
>NA|TRBV6-6|15|NA|TRBJ1-1
CASSYWAGLSTEAFF
TGTGCCAGCAGTTACTGGGCAGGTTTATCCACTGAAGCTTTCTTT
>TRBD1|TRBV7-9|16|few|TRBJ1-2
CASREGRTGGDYGYTF
TGTGCCAGCAGAGAGGGAAGAACAGGGGGCGACTATGGCTACACCTTC
>TRBD1|TRBV7-3|15|NA|TRBJ2-2
CASSSTGQGFGELFF
TGTGCCAGCAGCTCGACAGGGCAGGGATTCGGGGAGCTGTTTTTT
>TRBD1|TRBV5-1|15|NA|TRBJ1-1
CASSPGTGGNTEAFF
TGCGCCAGCAGCCCCGGGACAGGGGGCAACACTGAAGCTTTCTTT
>TRBD2|TRBV29-1|16|NA|TRBJ2-3
CSVYGRRGRSTDTQYF
TGCAGCGTATACGGACGGCGCGGGAGAAGCACAGATACGCAGTATTTT
>TRBD1|TRBV6-5|13|once|TRBJ1-1
CASSYTGAGEAFF
TGTGCCAGCAGTTACACAGGGGCAGGTGAAGCTTTCTTT
>TRBD2|TRBV5-1|16|NA|TRBJ2-7
CASSLGLAGGGYEQYF
TGCGCCAGCAGCTTGGGACTAGCGGGAGGAGGCTACGAGCAGTACTTC
>NA|TRBV27|15|NA|TRBJ1-6
CASSLEQGRNSPLHF
TGTGCCAGCAGTTTAGAGCAGGGAAGAAATTCACCCCTCCACTTT
>NA|TRBV5-1|15|few|TRBJ2-5
CASSPGDSSGETQYF
TGCGCCAGCAGCCCGGGAGACAGTTCCGGGGAGACCCAGTACTTC
>NA|TRBV9|20|once|TRBJ2-1
CASSVAKGVSWKSSYNEQFF
TGTGCCAGCAGCGTAGCTAAAGGGGTATCGTGGAAGAGCTCCTACAATGAGCAGTTCTTC